This paragraph covers one TCR beta chain sequence. Its antigen remains unidentified. From germline, CDR1 is SGHRS and CDR2 YFSETQ. CDR3 length: 15 amino acids. J was trimmed by 4 bases and V by 2 bases; bases with no gene match: 4. This sample stems from a study of cytomegalovirus exposure and HLA in healthy donors. Study-level points and caveats: About 87% or about 30% of the time was how often most TCR beta V segments were productive, according to an earlier analysis. A later examination showed that TCR association rates differed by HLA locus, with DRB1 most and HLA-C fewest.

At collection, donors were nominally healthy, but unrecorded immune exposures were probable. A multiplex PCR was run with 60 Vbeta primers and 13 Jbeta primers. TCRdb's table, derived via immunoSEQ multiplex PCR, lists solely in-frame clones and lacks some. The top ten clones hold around 0.74% of a sample with around 190,000 clones, 79% of them seen once. V and J are TRBV5-1 and TRBJ1-5; 9 nucleotides agree with TRBD1. The clonotype comes from a woman in her forties in good health and CMV-seronegative. Specimen: PBMCs. The CDR3 sequence: CASSFGQGTNQPQHF. DNA of the CDR3: TGCGCCAGCAGCTTCGGACAGGGGACGAATCAGCCCCAGCATTTT.